This is a list of T cell receptor beta chains from one sample in a study of blood T cell repertoires in COVID-19. Produced via immunoSEQ multiplex PCR; TCRdb's table is partial and in-frame only. The sample includes about 160,000 clones, around 80% of them seen just once. The sequencing sample was made of PBMCs or T cells enriched from blood (not recorded which). Receptor source: a middle-aged man who had recovered from COVID-19. The CDR3 runs from the conserved cysteine through the conserved F or W. The D gene is left open where the match is weak. Expanded clones are given a class, and other clones once, few, many or no size at all.

D gene	V gene	clone size	J gene	CDR3 protein	CDR3 DNA
TRBD1	TRBV30	-	TRBJ1-5	CAWTRTGFNQPQHF	TGTGCCTGGACCCGGACAGGGTTCAATCAGCCCCAGCATTTT
-	TRBV19	-	TRBJ1-5	CASSQEGSQPQHF	TGTGCCAGTAGTCAGGAGGGATCGCAGCCCCAGCATTTT
TRBD2	TRBV5-4	-	TRBJ2-7	CASRAGTSSYEQYF	TGTGCCAGCAGAGCCGGGACTAGCTCCTACGAGCAGTACTTC
-	TRBV10-3	-	TRBJ2-2	CAISESGITGELFF	TGTGCCATCAGTGAGTCGGGCATCACCGGGGAGCTGTTTTTT
-	TRBV30	-	TRBJ1-1	CAWSGEGVTEAFF	TGTGCCTGGAGTGGAGAAGGGGTCACTGAAGCTTTCTTT
-	TRBV12-3/TRBV12-4	-	TRBJ2-2	CASVATNTGELFF	TGTGCCAGCGTGGCCACGAACACCGGGGAGCTGTTTTTT
-	TRBV6-5	-	TRBJ1-2	CASSHGQPANYGYTF	TGTGCCAGCAGCCACGGACAGCCAGCTAACTATGGCTACACCTTC
TRBD1	TRBV4-2	once	TRBJ1-4	CASSQAQGQGNEKLFF	TGTGCCAGCAGCCAAGCACAGGGACAGGGGAATGAAAAACTGTTTTTT
TRBD2	TRBV4-2	-	TRBJ2-3	CASSQRTSGADTQYF	TGTGCCAGCAGCCAAAGGACTAGCGGCGCAGATACGCAGTATTTT
TRBD2	TRBV15	-	TRBJ2-1	CATSRDWAAGGSYNEQFF	TGTGCCACCAGCAGAGATTGGGCAGCGGGGGGATCCTACAATGAGCAGTTCTTC
-	TRBV5-1	-	TRBJ2-2	CASSLSRNTGELFF	TGCGCCAGCAGCTTGTCCCGGAACACCGGGGAGCTGTTTTTT
TRBD1	TRBV11-2	-	TRBJ2-4	CASSLIGQGISRRYF	TGTGCCAGCAGCTTAATCGGACAGGGTATTTCCAGAAGGTACTTC
TRBD1	TRBV5-8	-	TRBJ1-1	CASSPGQARGAFF	TGTGCCAGCAGCCCGGGACAGGCCCGAGGGGCTTTCTTT
TRBD1	TRBV2	-	TRBJ1-5	CASKDRVGNQPQHF	TGTGCCAGCAAGGACAGGGTAGGGAATCAGCCCCAGCATTTT
-	TRBV3-1/TRBV3-2	few	TRBJ1-6	CASSPMGGQSNSPLHF	TGTGCCAGCAGCCCGATGGGGGGGCAGAGTAATTCACCCCTCCACTTT
TRBD1	TRBV24-1	-	TRBJ2-1	CATSDQGQGYNEQFF	TGTGCCACCAGTGACCAGGGACAGGGGTACAATGAGCAGTTCTTC
-	TRBV6-5	few	TRBJ1-1	CASSLTAPLEAFF	TGTGCCAGCAGTTTGACAGCACCTCTTGAAGCTTTCTTT
TRBD1	TRBV30	few	TRBJ1-5	CAWSFRDRGNQPQHF	TGTGCCTGGAGTTTCCGGGACAGGGGCAATCAGCCCCAGCATTTT
TRBD1	TRBV12-5	-	TRBJ1-1	CASGLFPQGQAFF	TGTGCTAGTGGTTTGTTCCCACAGGGGCAAGCTTTCTTT
-	TRBV14	-	TRBJ1-2	CASSTGRYGYTF	TGTGCCAGCAGCACAGGAAGATATGGCTACACCTTC
-	TRBV7-8	-	TRBJ1-4	CASASGTGIREKLFF	TGTGCCAGCGCTAGTGGAACAGGGATACGTGAAAAACTGTTTTTT
-	TRBV5-1	-	TRBJ2-2	CASSLDNGGATGELFF	TGCGCCAGCAGCTTGGATAACGGTGGGGCAACCGGGGAGCTGTTTTTT
TRBD1	TRBV7-9	-	TRBJ1-2	CASNPLTGLDYGYTF	TGTGCCAGCAACCCCTTGACAGGGCTCGACTATGGCTACACCTTC
-	TRBV4-2	once	TRBJ1-3	CASSLEDGGERTGNTIYF	TGTGCCAGCAGCCTAGAAGACGGGGGAGAAAGGACTGGAAACACCATATATTTT
-	TRBV5-5	-	TRBJ1-5	CASSLTGTSNQPQHF	TGTGCCAGCAGCTTGACAGGGACGAGCAATCAGCCCCAGCATTTT
-	TRBV3-1/TRBV3-2	-	TRBJ1-2	CASSQDVQGPGYTF	TGTGCCAGCAGCCAAGATGTGCAGGGCCCAGGCTACACCTTC
-	TRBV5-4	-	TRBJ1-2	CASSFIQGLDGYTF	TGTGCCAGCAGCTTTATCCAGGGTCTCGATGGCTACACCTTC
TRBD2	TRBV24-1	-	TRBJ2-7	CATSDPGTSGGTYEQYF	TGTGCCACCAGTGACCCCGGGACTAGCGGGGGGACCTACGAGCAGTACTTC
-	TRBV6-5	-	TRBJ2-1	CASSSTYPSYNEQFF	TGTGCCAGCAGTTCTACTTATCCCTCCTACAATGAGCAGTTCTTC
-	TRBV7-9	-	TRBJ1-5	CASSRDSWQPQHF	TGTGCCAGCAGCCGGGACTCTTGGCAGCCCCAGCATTTT
-	TRBV11-3	once	TRBJ2-1	CASSPGRKNEQFF	TGTGCCAGCAGCCCAGGGAGGAAGAATGAGCAGTTCTTC
-	TRBV6-5	-	TRBJ2-7	CASSYSAGVGEQYF	TGTGCCAGCAGTTACTCGGCAGGCGTTGGGGAGCAGTACTTC
TRBD1	TRBV4-2	-	TRBJ2-1	CASSQETGGTYNEQFF	TGTGCCAGCAGCCAAGAAACAGGGGGAACCTACAATGAGCAGTTCTTC
TRBD1	TRBV6-5	-	TRBJ2-7	CASRDRSYEQYF	TGTGCCTCCCGGGACAGATCCTACGAGCAGTACTTC
-	TRBV27	-	TRBJ2-1	CASRTFPSNINEQFF	TGTGCCAGCAGGACTTTCCCTTCTAATATCAATGAGCAGTTCTTC